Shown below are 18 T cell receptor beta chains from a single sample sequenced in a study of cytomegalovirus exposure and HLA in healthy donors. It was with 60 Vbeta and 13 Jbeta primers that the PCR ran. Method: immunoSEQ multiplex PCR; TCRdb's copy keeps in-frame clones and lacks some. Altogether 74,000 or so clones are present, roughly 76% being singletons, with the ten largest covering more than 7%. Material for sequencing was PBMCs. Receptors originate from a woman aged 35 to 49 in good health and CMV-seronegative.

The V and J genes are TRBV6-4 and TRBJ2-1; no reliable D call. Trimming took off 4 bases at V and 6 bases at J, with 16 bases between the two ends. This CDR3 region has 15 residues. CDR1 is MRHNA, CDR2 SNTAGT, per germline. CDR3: CASSVLPSLVNEQFF. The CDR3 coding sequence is TGTGCCAGCAGTGTACTACCCTCCCTCGTCAATGAGCAGTTCTTC.

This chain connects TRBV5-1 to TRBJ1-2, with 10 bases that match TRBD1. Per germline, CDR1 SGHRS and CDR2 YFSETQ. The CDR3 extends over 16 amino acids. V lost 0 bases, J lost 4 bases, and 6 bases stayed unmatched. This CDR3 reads CASSLVSGTGVYGYTF. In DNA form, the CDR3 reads TGCGCCAGCAGCTTGGTTTCCGGGACAGGGGTCTATGGCTACACCTTC.

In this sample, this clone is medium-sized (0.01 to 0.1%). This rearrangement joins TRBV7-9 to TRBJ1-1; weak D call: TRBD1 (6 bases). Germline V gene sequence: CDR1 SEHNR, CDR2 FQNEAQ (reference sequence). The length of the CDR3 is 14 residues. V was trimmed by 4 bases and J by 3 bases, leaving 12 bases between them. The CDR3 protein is CASSSDRLDTEAFF. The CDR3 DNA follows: TGTGCCAGCAGCTCCGACAGGCTGGACACTGAAGCTTTCTTT.

The CDR3, as DNA: TGTGCCAGCAGTTTGTATGGACAGGGGAGCTCTGGAAACACCATATATTTT. Its protein product is CASSLYGQGSSGNTIYF. This chain connects TRBV28 to TRBJ1-3; 9 positions agree with TRBD1. J was trimmed by 0 bases and V by 3 bases; bases with no gene match: 6. There are 17 residues in the CDR3. Germline-derived CDR1 and CDR2 are MDHEN and SYDVKM.

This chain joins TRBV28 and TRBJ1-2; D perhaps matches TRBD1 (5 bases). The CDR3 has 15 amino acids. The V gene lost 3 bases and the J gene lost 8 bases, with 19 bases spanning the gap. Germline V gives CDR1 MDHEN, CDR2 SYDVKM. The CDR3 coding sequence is TGTGCCAGCAGTTTTAGGACTGGGACTCGGTACGGCTACACCTTC. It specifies CASSFRTGTRYGYTF.

The DNA for the CDR3 is TGTGCCAGCAGTTTACTGGGCAGCAAAGAAGCTTTCTTT. Protein product: CASSLLGSKEAFF. V is TRBV27 and J is TRBJ1-1; D ambiguous. Trimming removed 2 bases from V and 8 bases from J, with 12 bases in between. Germline V lookup: CDR1 MNHEY, CDR2 SMNVEV (reference sequence). The CDR3 covers 13 residues.

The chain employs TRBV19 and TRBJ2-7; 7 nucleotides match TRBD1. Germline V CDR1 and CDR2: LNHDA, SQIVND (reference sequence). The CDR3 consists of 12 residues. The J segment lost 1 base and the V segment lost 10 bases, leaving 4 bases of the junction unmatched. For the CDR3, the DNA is TGTGCCACCCAGGACAGGTCCTACGAGCAGTACTTC. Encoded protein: CATQDRSYEQYF.

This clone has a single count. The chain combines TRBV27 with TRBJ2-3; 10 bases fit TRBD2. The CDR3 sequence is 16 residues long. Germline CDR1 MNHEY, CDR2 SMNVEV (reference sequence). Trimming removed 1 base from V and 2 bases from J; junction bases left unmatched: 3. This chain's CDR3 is CASSLFLAGDTDTQYF. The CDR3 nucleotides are TGTGCCAGCAGTTTATTCCTAGCGGGGGACACAGATACGCAGTATTTT.

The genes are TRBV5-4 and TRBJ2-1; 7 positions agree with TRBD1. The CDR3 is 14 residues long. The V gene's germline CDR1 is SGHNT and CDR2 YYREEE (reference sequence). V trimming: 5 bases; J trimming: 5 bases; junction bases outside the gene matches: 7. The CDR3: CASRTGPDHNEQFF. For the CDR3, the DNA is TGTGCCAGCAGGACAGGGCCTGACCACAATGAGCAGTTCTTC.

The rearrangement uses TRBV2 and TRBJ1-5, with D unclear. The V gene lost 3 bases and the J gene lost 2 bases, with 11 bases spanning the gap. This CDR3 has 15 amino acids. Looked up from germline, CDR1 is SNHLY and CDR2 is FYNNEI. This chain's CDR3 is CASSDRKVGNQPQHF. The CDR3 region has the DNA TGTGCCAGCAGTGACAGGAAGGTTGGCAATCAGCCCCAGCATTTT.

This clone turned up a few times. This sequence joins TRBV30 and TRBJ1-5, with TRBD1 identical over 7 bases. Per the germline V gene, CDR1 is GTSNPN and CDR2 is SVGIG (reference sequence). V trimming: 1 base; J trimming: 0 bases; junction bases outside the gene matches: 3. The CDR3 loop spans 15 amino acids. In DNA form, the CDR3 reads TGTGCCTGGAGTGGGGACAGAAATAGCAATCAGCCCCAGCATTTT. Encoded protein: CAWSGDRNSNQPQHF.

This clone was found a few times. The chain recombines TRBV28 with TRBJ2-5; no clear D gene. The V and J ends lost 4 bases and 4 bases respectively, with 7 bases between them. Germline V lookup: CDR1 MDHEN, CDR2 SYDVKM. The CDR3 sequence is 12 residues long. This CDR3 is CASSSNSETQYF. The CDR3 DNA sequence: TGTGCCAGCAGTTCCAATTCAGAGACCCAGTACTTC.

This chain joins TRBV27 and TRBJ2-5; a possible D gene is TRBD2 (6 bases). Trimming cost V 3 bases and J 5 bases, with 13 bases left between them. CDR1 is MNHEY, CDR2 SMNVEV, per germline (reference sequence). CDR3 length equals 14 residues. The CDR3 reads CASSLVAAWETQYF. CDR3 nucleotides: TGTGCCAGCAGTTTGGTAGCGGCCTGGGAGACCCAGTACTTC.

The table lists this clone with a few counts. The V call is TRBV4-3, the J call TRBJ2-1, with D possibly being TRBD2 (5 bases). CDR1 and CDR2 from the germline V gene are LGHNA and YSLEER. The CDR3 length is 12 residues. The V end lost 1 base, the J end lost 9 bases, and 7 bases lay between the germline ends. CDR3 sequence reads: CASSQAGSEQFF. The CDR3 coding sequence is TGCGCCAGCAGCCAAGCTGGGAGTGAGCAGTTCTTC.

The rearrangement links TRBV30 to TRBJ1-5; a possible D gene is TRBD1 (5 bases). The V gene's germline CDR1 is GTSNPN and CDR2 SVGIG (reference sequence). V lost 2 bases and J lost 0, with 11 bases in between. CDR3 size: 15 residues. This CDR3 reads CAWSPGDISNQPQHF. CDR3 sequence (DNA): TGTGCCTGGAGTCCGGGGGATATTAGCAATCAGCCCCAGCATTTT. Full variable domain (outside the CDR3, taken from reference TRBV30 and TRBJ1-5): SQTIHQWPATLVQPVGSPLSLECTVEGTSNPNLYWYRQAAGRGLQLLFYSVGIGQISSEVPQNLSASRPQDRQFILSSKKLLLSDSGFYLCAWSPGDISNQPQHFGDGTRLSIL.

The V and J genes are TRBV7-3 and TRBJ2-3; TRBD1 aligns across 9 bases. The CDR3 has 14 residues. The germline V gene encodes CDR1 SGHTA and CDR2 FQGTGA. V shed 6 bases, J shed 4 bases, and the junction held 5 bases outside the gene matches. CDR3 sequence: CASRPGQGSDTQYF. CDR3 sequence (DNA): TGTGCCAGCAGGCCGGGACAGGGTTCAGATACGCAGTATTTT.

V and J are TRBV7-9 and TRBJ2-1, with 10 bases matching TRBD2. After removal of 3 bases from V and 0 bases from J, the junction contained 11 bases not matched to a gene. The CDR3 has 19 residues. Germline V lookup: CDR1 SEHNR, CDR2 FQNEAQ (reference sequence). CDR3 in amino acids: CASSLLGLAGAASYNEQFF. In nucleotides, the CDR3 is TGTGCCAGCAGCTTGCTAGGGCTAGCGGGGGCCGCCTCCTACAATGAGCAGTTCTTC.

CDR3 sequence (DNA): TGTGCCACCAGCAGAGATCCCCCGTGGGGTAGCGGGAGGGCCGGGAGCACAGATACGCAGTATTTT. Protein sequence: CATSRDPPWGSGRAGSTDTQYF. The chain uses TRBV15 and TRBJ2-3; 11 nucleotides line up with TRBD2. The germline gives CDR1 LNHNV, CDR2 YYDKDF (reference sequence). The CDR3 is 22 residues long. The V gene end was trimmed by 0 bases and the J gene end by 0 bases; junction bases not matched to a gene: 17.